This TCR beta chain was sequenced in a study of blood T cell repertoires in COVID-19. Study in general: Italy, Spain and the United States were the sources of the convalescent and acute COVID-19 samples. The cDNA or gDNA used as material had been derived from T cells, B-cell-depleted T cells, or PBMCs.

Unmatched junction bases numbered 9, after V lost 5 bases and J lost 0 bases. The germline V gene has CDR1 PRHDT and CDR2 FYEKMQ (reference sequence). The CDR3 loop spans 18 amino acids. As handled by the study authors: Amplified reference gene primers provided the basis for estimating nucleated cell counts. Assay: immunoSEQ multiplex PCR; the TCRdb copy retains only in-frame clones and omits some. V and J calls and clone size come straight from that table; D and trimming were deduced from the DNA. The sample has roughly 280,000 clones, approximately 80% seen once. V and J are TRBV13 and TRBJ2-6, with 8 bases fitting TRBD1. The source of this sequence is a man aged 55 to 70 with acute or convalescent COVID-19. The sample consisted of peripheral blood. CDR3 sequence: CASSPLDRDSSGANVLTF. DNA for the CDR3: TGTGCCAGCAGCCCCCTGGACAGGGATAGCTCTGGGGCCAACGTCCTGACTTTC. The full variable domain, completed using reference TRBV13 and TRBJ2-6, is AAGVIQSPRHLIKEKRETATLKCYPIPRHDTVYWYQQGPGQDPQFLISFYEKMQSDKGSIPDRFSAQQFSDYHSELNMSSLELGDSALYFCASSPLDRDSSGANVLTFGAGSRLTVL.